These 9 T cell receptor beta chains were sequenced from one sample in a study of blood T cell repertoires in COVID-19. Only in-frame clones appear in the TCRdb table, and some are missing; sequencing was by immunoSEQ multiplex PCR. This sample has tens of thousands of clones, with roughly 90% found just once. The sample consisted of peripheral blood. The receptors stem from a human donor in a cohort sampled during active COVID-19.

V is TRBV15 and J is TRBJ2-1; weak D call: TRBD1 (6 bases). The CDR3 has 14 amino acids. From germline, CDR1 is LNHNV and CDR2 YYDKDF (reference sequence). V shed 3 bases and J shed 2 bases, with 8 bases lying between them. CDR3 sequence: CATSSDRTYNEQFF. The CDR3 nucleotides are TGTGCCACCAGCAGCGACAGGACCTACAATGAGCAGTTCTTC.

The J gene is TRBJ2-5, the V gene TRBV24-1; tentatively, D is TRBD2 (6 bases). This CDR3 region has 14 residues. Between the trimmed V and J ends, which lost 4 bases and 2 bases, there was a span of 10 bases. CDR1 and CDR2 (germline): KGHDR, SFDVKD. The CDR3 protein is CATSESGTQETQYF. CDR3 in DNA: TGTGCCACCAGTGAGTCCGGGACTCAAGAGACCCAGTACTTC.

DNA of the CDR3: TGTGCCAGTAGGACAGGGCCCGGCTACACCTTC. Amino acid sequence: CASRTGPGYTF. The rearrangement joins TRBV19 to TRBJ1-2; 7 bases fit TRBD1. The CDR3 spans 11 residues. Germline CDR1 reads LNHDA; CDR2 reads SQIVND (reference sequence). V lost 6 bases, J lost 8 bases, and 3 bases stayed unmatched. Using reference TRBV19 and TRBJ1-2 for the parts outside the CDR3, the full variable domain is DGGITQSPKYLFRKEGQNVTLSCEQNLNHDAMYWYRQDPGQGLRLIYYSQIVNDFQKGDIAEGYSVSREKKESFPLTVTSAQKNPTAFYLCASRTGPGYTFGSGTRLTVV.

As to this clone: Since no conserved phenylalanine or tryptophan closes the CDR3, a read error is the likely cause. It is unclear where the CDR3 begins or ends on the DNA, so no DNA is shown, and the CDR3 is as TCRdb lists it. The rearrangement uses TRBV5-4 and TRBJ1-6; TRBD1 is the table's D call, not checked against the DNA. The CDR3 is 14 amino acids long, termini counted. Per the germline V gene, CDR1 is SGHNT and CDR2 is YYREEE (reference sequence). The CDR3 sequence is CASSFQEGQGPWLI.

The chain has TRBV30 and TRBJ1-4, with 8 nucleotides matching TRBD1. With V trimmed by 5 bases and J by 8 bases, 7 bases remained unmatched. The CDR3 is made up of 13 amino acids. Germline V gene sequence: CDR1 GTSNPN, CDR2 SVGIG (reference sequence). The CDR3 spells CAWGRQGREKLFF. The DNA of the CDR3 is TGTGCCTGGGGAAGACAGGGGAGAGAAAAACTGTTTTTT.

The CDR3 DNA follows: TGTGCCTGGATGGCAGGGGGAGGCTACACCTTC. This translates into CAWMAGGGYTF. V and J are TRBV30 and TRBJ1-2, with 7 nucleotides matching TRBD1. Germline V gene data show CDR1 as GTSNPN and CDR2 as SVGIG (reference sequence). Germline trimming cut 4 bases from V and 8 bases from J; bases unmatched to any gene: 4. There are 11 residues in the CDR3.

This chain connects TRBV5-1 to TRBJ2-3; D unresolved. The CDR3 is made up of 15 amino acids. CDR1 is SGHRS, CDR2 YFSETQ, per germline. Trimming took 0 bases from V and 4 from J, leaving 12 bases between them. CDR3 coding DNA: TGCGCCAGCAGCTTGGCCCGGGTGAAGGCAGATACGCAGTATTTT. Its protein product is CASSLARVKADTQYF.

V gene TRBV7-2 combines with J gene TRBJ2-7; 7 nucleotides line up with TRBD2. V was clipped by 5 bases and J by 4 bases; unmatched bases: 8. The CDR3 consists of 14 residues. Germline V lookup: CDR1 SGHTA, CDR2 FQGNSA. CDR3 coding DNA: TGTGCCAGCAGCGGAGTTCCGGGGGGATACGAGCAGTACTTC. It yields the protein CASSGVPGGYEQYF.

The CDR3 nucleotides are TGTGCCAGCAGTCCGAGCGGGGGGGGGACTGAAGCTTTCTTT. It yields the protein CASSPSGGGTEAFF. This chain links TRBV27 with TRBJ1-1; perhaps TRBD1 as D (5 bases). Between the trimmed V and J ends, which lost 5 bases and 5 bases, there was a span of 15 bases. This CDR3 has 14 residues. Germline lookup yields CDR1 MNHEY and CDR2 SMNVEV (reference sequence).